Only one count was recorded for the clone carrying this T cell receptor (beta chain). The germline V gene encodes CDR1 SGHTA and CDR2 FQGTGA. Trimming stripped 2 bases from V and 10 bases from J, with 15 bases between. The CDR3 length is 15 residues. This entry is derived from a study of blood T cell repertoires in COVID-19. Looking at the study overall: Acute and convalescent COVID-19 samples came from the United States, Italy and Spain. Sample material is recorded as cDNA or gDNA derived from T cells, B-cell-depleted T cells, or PBMCs.

In the original workflow: Reference gene primer amplification gave estimated nucleated cell counts. This table comes from immunoSEQ multiplex PCR, and its TCRdb copy is limited to in-frame clones, with some not included. D and trimming come from the DNA, and the V and J calls and clone size come from that table. The sample carries about 260,000 clones, around 87% recorded once. The chain links TRBV7-3 to TRBJ1-6, with TRBD1 as a possible D gene (6 bases). Source material: peripheral blood. This TCR was recovered from a woman aged 45-65 years with acute or convalescent COVID-19. CDR3 region: CASSLEGRGSSPLHF. The CDR3, as DNA: TGTGCCAGCAGCTTAGAGGGCAGGGGTTCGTCACCCCTCCACTTT. The variable domain in full, completed from reference TRBV7-3 and TRBJ1-6, reads GAGVSQTPSNKVTEKGKYVELRCDPISGHTALYWYRQSLGQGPEFLIYFQGTGAADDSGLPNDRFFAVRPEGSVSTLKIQRTERGDSAVYLCASSLEGRGSSPLHFGNGTRLTVT.